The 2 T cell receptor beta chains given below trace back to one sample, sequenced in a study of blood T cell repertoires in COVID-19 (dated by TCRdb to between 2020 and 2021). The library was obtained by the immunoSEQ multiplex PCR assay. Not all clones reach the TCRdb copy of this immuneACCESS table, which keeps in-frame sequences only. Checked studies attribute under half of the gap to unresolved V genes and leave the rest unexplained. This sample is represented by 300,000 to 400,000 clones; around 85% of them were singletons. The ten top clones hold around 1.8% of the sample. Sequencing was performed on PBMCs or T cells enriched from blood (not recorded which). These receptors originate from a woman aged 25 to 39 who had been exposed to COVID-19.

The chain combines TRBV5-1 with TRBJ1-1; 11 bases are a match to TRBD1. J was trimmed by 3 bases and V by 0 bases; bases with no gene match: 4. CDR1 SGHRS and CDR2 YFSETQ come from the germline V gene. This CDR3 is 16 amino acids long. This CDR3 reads CASSLGTGGFDTEAFF. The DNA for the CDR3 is TGCGCCAGCAGCTTGGGGACAGGGGGCTTTGACACTGAAGCTTTCTTT.

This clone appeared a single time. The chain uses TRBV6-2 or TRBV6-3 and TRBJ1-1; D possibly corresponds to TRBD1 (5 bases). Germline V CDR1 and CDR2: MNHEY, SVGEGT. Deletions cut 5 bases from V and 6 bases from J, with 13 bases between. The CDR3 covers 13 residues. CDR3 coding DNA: TGTGCCAGCAGTGTAGCAGGGATTTCTGAAGCTTTCTTT. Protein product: CASSVAGISEAFF.